This T cell receptor (beta chain) was identified in a study of blood T cell repertoires in COVID-19. The wider study: Specimens from acute and convalescent COVID-19 originated in the United States, Italy and Spain. T cells, B-cell-depleted T cells, or PBMCs supplied cDNA or gDNA.

As handled by the study authors: From reference gene primer amplification, estimates of nucleated cell counts were derived. Some clones are missing from TCRdb's copy, which holds only in-frame ones; the method was immunoSEQ multiplex PCR. V and J calls and clone size are copied from that table; D and trimming were computed from the DNA. The sample yields around 72,000 clones, around 76% seen once. Per the germline V gene, CDR1 is MNHEY and CDR2 is SVGAGI. CDR3 length equals 14 residues. The V end was cut by 5 bases, the J end by 3 bases, with 14 bases between. J is TRBJ2-7 and V is TRBV6-5; D is perhaps TRBD1 (5 bases). This TCR came from a human donor in a cohort sampled during active COVID-19. The specimen sequenced was peripheral blood. CDR3 residues: CASSPRLDSYEQYF. In DNA, the CDR3 is TGTGCCAGCAGTCCCCGCCTTGACAGCTACGAGCAGTACTTC.